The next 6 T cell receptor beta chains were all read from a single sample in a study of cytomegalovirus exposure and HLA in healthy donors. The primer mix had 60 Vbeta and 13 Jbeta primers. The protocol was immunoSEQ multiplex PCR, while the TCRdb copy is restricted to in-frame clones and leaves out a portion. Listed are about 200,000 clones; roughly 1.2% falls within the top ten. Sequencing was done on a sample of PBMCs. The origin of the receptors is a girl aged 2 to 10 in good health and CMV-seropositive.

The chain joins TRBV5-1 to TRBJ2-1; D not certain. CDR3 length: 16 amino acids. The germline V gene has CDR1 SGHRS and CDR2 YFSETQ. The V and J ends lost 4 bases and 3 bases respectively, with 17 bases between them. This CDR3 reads CASSPRGTTNYNEQFF. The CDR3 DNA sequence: TGCGCCAGCAGCCCACGCGGAACTACCAACTACAATGAGCAGTTCTTC.

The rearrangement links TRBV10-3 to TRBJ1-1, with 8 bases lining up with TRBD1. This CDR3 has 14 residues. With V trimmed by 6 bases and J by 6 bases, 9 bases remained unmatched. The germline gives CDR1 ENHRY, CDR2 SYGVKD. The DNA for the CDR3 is TGTGCCATCAGAGAGGGACAGGCGGGGTCTGAAGCTTTCTTT. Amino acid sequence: CAIREGQAGSEAFF.

CDR3 sequence (DNA): TGTGCCAGTAGTATGAGGACTAGCGGGGTCGCAGGGGAGCTGTTTTTT. This codes for CASSMRTSGVAGELFF. The gene calls are TRBV19 and TRBJ2-2; TRBD2 aligns across 12 bases. The CDR3 totals 16 residues. Germline V lookup: CDR1 LNHDA, CDR2 SQIVND (reference sequence). V was clipped by 3 bases and J by 8 bases; unmatched bases: 7. Supplemented by reference TRBV19 and TRBJ2-2, the full variable domain reads DGGITQSPKYLFRKEGQNVTLSCEQNLNHDAMYWYRQDPGQGLRLIYYSQIVNDFQKGDIAEGYSVSREKKESFPLTVTSAQKNPTAFYLCASSMRTSGVAGELFFGEGSRLTVL.

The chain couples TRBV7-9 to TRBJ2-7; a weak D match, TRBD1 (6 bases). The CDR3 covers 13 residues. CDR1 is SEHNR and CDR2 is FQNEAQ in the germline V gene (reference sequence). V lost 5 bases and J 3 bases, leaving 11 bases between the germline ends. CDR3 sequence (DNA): TGTGCCAGCAGCCTCGACAGGAACTACGAGCAGTACTTC. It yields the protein CASSLDRNYEQYF.

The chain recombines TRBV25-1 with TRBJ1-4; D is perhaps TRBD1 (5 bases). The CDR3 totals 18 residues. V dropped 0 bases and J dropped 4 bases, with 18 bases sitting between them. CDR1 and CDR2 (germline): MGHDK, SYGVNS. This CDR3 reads CASSEYEFKEGLNEKLFF. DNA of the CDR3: TGTGCCAGCAGTGAATATGAGTTTAAGGAGGGACTTAATGAAAAACTGTTTTTT.

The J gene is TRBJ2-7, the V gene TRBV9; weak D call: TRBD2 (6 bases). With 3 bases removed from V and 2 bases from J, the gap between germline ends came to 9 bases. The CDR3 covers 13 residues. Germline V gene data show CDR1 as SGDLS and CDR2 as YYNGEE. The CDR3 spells CASSDGTPYEQYF. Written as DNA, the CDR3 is TGTGCCAGCAGCGACGGGACTCCCTACGAGCAGTACTTC.